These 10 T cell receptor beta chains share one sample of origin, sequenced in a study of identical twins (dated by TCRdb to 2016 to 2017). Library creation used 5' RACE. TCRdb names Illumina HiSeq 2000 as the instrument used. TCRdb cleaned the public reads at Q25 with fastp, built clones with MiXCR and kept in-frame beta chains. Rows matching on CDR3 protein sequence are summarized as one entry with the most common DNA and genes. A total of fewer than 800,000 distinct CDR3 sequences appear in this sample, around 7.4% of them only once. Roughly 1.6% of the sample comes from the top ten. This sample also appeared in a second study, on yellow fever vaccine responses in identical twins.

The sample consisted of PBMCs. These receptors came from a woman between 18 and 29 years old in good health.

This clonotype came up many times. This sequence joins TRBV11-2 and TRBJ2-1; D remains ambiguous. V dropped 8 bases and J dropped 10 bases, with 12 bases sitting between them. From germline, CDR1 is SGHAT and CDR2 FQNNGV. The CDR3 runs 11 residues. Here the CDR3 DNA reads TGTGCCAGCTCATGGGCCGGGGAGCAGTTCTTC. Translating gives CASSWAGEQFF.

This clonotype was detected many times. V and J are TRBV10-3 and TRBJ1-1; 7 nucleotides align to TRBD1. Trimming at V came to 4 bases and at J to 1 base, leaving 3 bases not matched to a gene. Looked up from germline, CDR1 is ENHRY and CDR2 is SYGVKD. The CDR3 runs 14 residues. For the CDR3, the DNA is TGTGCCATCAGTGGGGGACAGCCGAACACTGAAGCTTTCTTT. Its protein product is CAISGGQPNTEAFF.

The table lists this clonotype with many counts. CDR3 DNA sequence: TGCGCCAGCAAGTCCAAATGGGCTGAGGGATCGACCCAGTACTTC. This encodes CASKSKWAEGSTQYF. V and J are TRBV5-1 and TRBJ2-5; a possible D gene is TRBD2 (5 bases). The CDR3 has 15 amino acids. V gave up 6 bases and J gave up 7 bases, with 22 bases separating them. CDR1 SGHRS and CDR2 YFSETQ come from the germline V gene.

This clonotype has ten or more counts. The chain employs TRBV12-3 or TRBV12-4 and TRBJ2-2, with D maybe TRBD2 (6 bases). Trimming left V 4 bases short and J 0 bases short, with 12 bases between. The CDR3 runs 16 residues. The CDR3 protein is CASSSQDYSNTGELFF. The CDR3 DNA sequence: TGTGCCAGCAGTTCCCAGGACTATTCGAACACCGGGGAGCTGTTTTTT.

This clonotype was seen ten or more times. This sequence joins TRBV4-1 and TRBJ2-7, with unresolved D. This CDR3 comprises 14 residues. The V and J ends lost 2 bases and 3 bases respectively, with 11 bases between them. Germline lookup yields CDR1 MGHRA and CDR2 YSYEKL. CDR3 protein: CASSQTLKGYEQYV. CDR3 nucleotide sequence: TGCGCCAGCAGCCAAACCCTTAAGGGCTACGAGCAGTACGTC.

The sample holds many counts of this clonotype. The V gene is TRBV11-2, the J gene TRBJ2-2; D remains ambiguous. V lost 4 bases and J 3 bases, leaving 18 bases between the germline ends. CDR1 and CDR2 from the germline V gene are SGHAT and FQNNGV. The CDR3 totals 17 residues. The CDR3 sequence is CASSSPQSRIHTGELFF. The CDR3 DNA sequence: TGTGCCAGCAGCTCCCCCCAAAGCCGGATACACACCGGGGAGCTGTTTTTT.

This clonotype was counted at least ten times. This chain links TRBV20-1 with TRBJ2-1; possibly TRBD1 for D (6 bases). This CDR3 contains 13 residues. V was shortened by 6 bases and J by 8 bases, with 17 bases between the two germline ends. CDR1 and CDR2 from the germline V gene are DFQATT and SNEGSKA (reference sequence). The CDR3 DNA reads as TGCAGTGCGGGGCAGGGGAGTTATGATGAGCAGTTCTTC. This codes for CSAGQGSYDEQFF.

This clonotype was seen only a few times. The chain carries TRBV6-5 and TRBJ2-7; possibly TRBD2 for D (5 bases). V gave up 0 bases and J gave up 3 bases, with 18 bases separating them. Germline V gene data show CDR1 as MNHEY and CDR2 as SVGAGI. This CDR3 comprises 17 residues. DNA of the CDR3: TGTGCCAGCAGTTACTCTGACCCTCTAGCAGGCGGCTACGAGCAGTACTTC. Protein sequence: CASSYSDPLAGGYEQYF.

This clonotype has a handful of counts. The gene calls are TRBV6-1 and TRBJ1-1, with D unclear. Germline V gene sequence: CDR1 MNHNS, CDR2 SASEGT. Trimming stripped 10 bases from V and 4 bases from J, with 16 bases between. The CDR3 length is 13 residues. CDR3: CATRFGITTEAFF. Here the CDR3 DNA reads TGTGCCACCAGATTCGGGATAACCACTGAAGCTTTCTTT.

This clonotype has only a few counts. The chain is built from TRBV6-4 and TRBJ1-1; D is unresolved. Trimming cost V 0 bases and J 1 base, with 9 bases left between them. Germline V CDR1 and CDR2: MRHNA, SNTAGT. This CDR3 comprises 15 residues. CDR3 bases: TGTGCCAGCAGTGACTCGTATATGCAGAACACTGAAGCTTTCTTT. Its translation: CASSDSYMQNTEAFF.